A single sample is the source of the 24 T cell receptor beta chains below, sequenced in a study of cytomegalovirus exposure and HLA in healthy donors. With 60 Vbeta and 13 Jbeta primers, the PCR was carried out. The data were produced by immunoSEQ multiplex PCR, yet TCRdb's version contains in-frame clones alone and is incomplete. The sample shows some 200,000 clones, roughly 85% of them seen only once. Material: PBMCs. These receptors all come from a woman aged 18-29 years in good health and CMV-seronegative.

The chain recombines TRBV7-9 with TRBJ2-3, with 11 bases lining up with TRBD2. The CDR3 loop spans 16 amino acids. Germline assignment: CDR1 SEHNR and CDR2 FQNEAQ (reference sequence). The junction had 5 bases not matched to a gene; V was cut back by 5 bases and J by 1 base. For the CDR3, the DNA is TGTGCCAGCAGCAGCGGGACTAGCGGTCGCACAGATACGCAGTATTTT. It encodes CASSSGTSGRTDTQYF.

The chain carries TRBV28 and TRBJ1-5; D is perhaps TRBD1 (5 bases). Germline V gene sequence: CDR1 MDHEN, CDR2 SYDVKM. The V end lost 2 bases, the J end lost 9 bases, and 14 bases lay between the germline ends. This CDR3 comprises 14 residues. The CDR3 DNA follows: TGTGCCAGCAGTTTAGGAGGGGCTAATAGGCCCCAGCATTTT. Its protein is CASSLGGANRPQHF. Full variable domain (outside the CDR3, taken from reference TRBV28 and TRBJ1-5): DVKVTQSSRYLVKRTGEKVFLECVQDMDHENMFWYRQDPGLGLRLIYFSYDVKMKEKGDIPEGYSVSREKKERFSLILESASTNQTSMYLCASSLGGANRPQHFGDGTRLSIL.

The rearrangement links TRBV30 to TRBJ2-7, with D possibly TRBD1 on 8 matching bases. The CDR3 is made up of 12 amino acids. In germline, CDR1 is GTSNPN, CDR2 SVGIG (reference sequence). V was shortened by 8 bases and J by 7 bases, with 18 bases between the two germline ends. CDR3 DNA: TGTGCCCTGGACAGGGTGGGAGGGGAGCAGTACGTC. Protein: CALDRVGGEQYV.

The V and J genes are TRBV2 and TRBJ1-1; 9 bases line up with TRBD1. Looked up from germline, CDR1 is SNHLY and CDR2 is FYNNEI. Germline trimming cut 6 bases from V and 0 bases from J; bases unmatched to any gene: 8. The CDR3 contains 16 residues. Here the CDR3 reads CASSGDRAGVNTEAFF. The CDR3 bases are TGTGCCAGCAGCGGGGACAGGGCGGGGGTGAACACTGAAGCTTTCTTT.

The chain combines TRBV4-1 with TRBJ2-1; TRBD2 aligns across 7 bases. This CDR3 is 19 amino acids long. CDR1 is MGHRA, CDR2 YSYEKL, per germline. Trimming at V came to 1 base and at J to 1 base, leaving 13 bases not matched to a gene. The CDR3 here is CASSQGTGGSGLSYNEQFF. CDR3 in DNA: TGCGCCAGCAGCCAAGGAACGGGGGGTAGCGGCCTTTCCTACAATGAGCAGTTCTTC.

This chain links TRBV6-5 with TRBJ2-7; D remains ambiguous. Germline CDR1 reads MNHEY; CDR2 reads SVGAGI. The CDR3 runs 14 residues. Trimming pared 4 bases from V and 1 base from J, leaving 11 bases between. CDR3 DNA: TGTGCCAGCAGTTCTTTTCCGGGTTCCTACGAGCAGTACTTC. Its protein is CASSSFPGSYEQYF.

The chain recombines TRBV10-2 with TRBJ2-7; perhaps TRBD1 as D (5 bases). Germline V gene sequence: CDR1 WSHSY, CDR2 SAAADI. The V and J ends lost 5 bases and 3 bases respectively, with 14 bases between them. The CDR3 totals 14 residues. Here the CDR3 reads CASSFAGRLYEQYV. DNA of the CDR3: TGCGCCAGCAGTTTCGCAGGGCGTCTCTACGAGCAGTACGTC.

CDR3 bases: TGTGCCAGCAGCCCCTTCTTAGGGACTAGCGGGAGTGATGAGCAGTTCTTC. Translating gives CASSPFLGTSGSDEQFF. This chain links TRBV9 with TRBJ2-1, with 14 positions matching TRBD2. J was trimmed by 8 bases and V by 4 bases; bases with no gene match: 11. From germline, CDR1 is SGDLS and CDR2 YYNGEE. The CDR3 is 17 residues long.

The J gene is TRBJ2-4, the V gene TRBV7-9; 8 nucleotides agree with TRBD1. This CDR3 has 18 residues. The germline V gene has CDR1 SEHNR and CDR2 FQNEAQ (reference sequence). The V segment lost 2 bases and the J segment 1 base; nucleotides outside the gene matches: 10. As DNA, the CDR3 is TGTGCCAGCAGCTTAATTGGGGCAGGGGGCTCGGCCAAAAACATTCAGTACTTC. It translates to CASSLIGAGGSAKNIQYF.

This chain uses TRBV27 with TRBJ2-5; a possible D gene is TRBD1 (6 bases). The J call is in doubt because the DNA end fits TRBJ2-7 better. CDR3 size: 16 residues. Per the germline V gene, CDR1 is MNHEY and CDR2 is SMNVEV (reference sequence). Here the CDR3 reads CASSYGPTGSIYEQYF. Here the CDR3 DNA reads TGTGCCAGCAGCTACGGCCCCACAGGGAGTATCTACGAGCAGTACTTC.

The rearrangement uses TRBV11-3 and TRBJ2-5; TRBD1 matches at 7 bases. Germline V lookup: CDR1 SGHNT, CDR2 YENEEA. This CDR3 contains 15 residues. V shed 5 bases, J shed 2 bases, and the junction held 8 bases outside the gene matches. CDR3 region: CASSTGQSFQETQYF. CDR3 bases: TGTGCCAGCAGCACGGGACAGTCCTTTCAAGAGACCCAGTACTTC. Complete variable domain (other parts from reference TRBV11-3 and TRBJ2-5): EAGVVQSPRYKIIEKKQPVAFWCNPISGHNTLYWYLQNLGQGPELLIRYENEEAVDDSQLPKDRFSAERLKGVDSTLKIQPAELGDSAVYLCASSTGQSFQETQYFGPGTRLLVL.

J is TRBJ2-7 and V is TRBV27; 8 bases agree with TRBD2. The V gene's germline CDR1 is MNHEY and CDR2 SMNVEV (reference sequence). Trimming took 6 bases from V and 1 from J; bases not matched to a gene: 14. CDR3 size: 17 residues. The CDR3 spells CASSHQLADAGSYEQYF. In DNA form, the CDR3 reads TGTGCCAGCAGCCATCAACTAGCGGACGCAGGGTCCTACGAGCAGTACTTC.

The chain recombines TRBV18 with TRBJ2-5; 8 bases are shared with TRBD2. CDR3 length equals 15 residues. The ends lost 2 bases at V and 5 bases at J; junction bases unmatched: 7. Germline CDR1 KGHSH, CDR2 LQKENI. In nucleotides, the CDR3 is TGTGCCAGCTCACCAAGAGCGGGAGCCCTCGAGACCCAGTACTTC. Its translation: CASSPRAGALETQYF.

In its sample, this clone was seen once. The V gene is TRBV4-1, the J gene TRBJ2-1; 10 bases fit TRBD2. The V segment lost 1 base and the J segment 4 bases; nucleotides outside the gene matches: 7. This CDR3 spans 17 amino acids. Germline CDR1 MGHRA, CDR2 YSYEKL. The DNA of the CDR3 is TGCGCCAGCAGCCAAGTCAGCACAGCGGGAGGGTACAATGAGCAGTTCTTC. Translating it yields CASSQVSTAGGYNEQFF.

This chain connects TRBV13 to TRBJ1-3; no definite D call. The CDR3 has 15 residues. CDR1 and CDR2 from the germline V gene are PRHDT and FYEKMQ (reference sequence). The V end lost 5 bases, the J end lost 6 bases, and 17 bases lay between the germline ends. This CDR3 is CASSLTQTQANTIYF. The CDR3 DNA follows: TGTGCCAGCAGCCTTACACAAACTCAGGCAAACACCATATATTTT.

This rearrangement joins TRBV5-4 to TRBJ2-1; maybe TRBD2 (6 bases). The germline V gene encodes CDR1 SGHNT and CDR2 YYREEE (reference sequence). The CDR3 totals 16 residues. Between the trimmed V and J ends, which lost 2 bases and 7 bases, there was a span of 19 bases. The CDR3 reads CASSFDLGLPGNEQFF. The CDR3, as DNA: TGTGCCAGCAGCTTTGATCTGGGACTTCCTGGGAATGAGCAGTTCTTC. Full variable domain (rest looked up from reference TRBV5-4 and TRBJ2-1): ETGVTQSPTHLIKTRGQQVTLRCSSQSGHNTVSWYQQALGQGPQFIFQYYREEENGRGNFPPRFSGLQFPNYSSELNVNALELDDSALYLCASSFDLGLPGNEQFFGPGTRLTVL.

V usage is TRBV5-1 and J usage is TRBJ2-7, with D unresolved. V lost 3 bases to trimming and J lost 2 bases, with 9 bases between them. CDR1 and CDR2 from the germline V gene are SGHRS and YFSETQ. There are 13 residues in the CDR3. CDR3 DNA sequence: TGCGCCAGCAGCTCAACAGAGACCTACGAGCAGTACTTC. Protein sequence: CASSSTETYEQYF.

The chain recombines TRBV28 with TRBJ2-7; D unclear. This CDR3 contains 13 residues. Germline V lookup: CDR1 MDHEN, CDR2 SYDVKM. Trimming removed 4 bases from V and 6 bases from J, with 13 bases in between. The CDR3 is CASSSPYRGEQYF. CDR3 DNA sequence: TGTGCCAGCAGTTCCCCCTATCGCGGCGAGCAGTACTTC.

The V gene is TRBV6-5, the J gene TRBJ2-5, with TRBD1 matching 12 bases. Per the germline V gene, CDR1 is MNHEY and CDR2 is SVGAGI. The CDR3 runs to 15 residues. J was trimmed by 6 bases and V by 2 bases; bases with no gene match: 4. The CDR3 spells CASSYGTGGAQTQYF. CDR3 in DNA: TGTGCCAGCAGTTACGGGACAGGGGGCGCGCAGACCCAGTACTTC.

The V gene is TRBV29-1, the J gene TRBJ1-3; perhaps TRBD1 as D (5 bases). The V gene's germline CDR1 is SQVTM and CDR2 ANQGSEA. V was pared by 7 bases and J by 1 base, with 11 bases between. The CDR3 loop spans 13 amino acids. The chain's CDR3 is CSAGGGSGNTIYF. The CDR3 region has the DNA TGCAGCGCGGGGGGAGGGTCTGGAAACACCATATATTTT. Supplemented by reference TRBV29-1 and TRBJ1-3, the full variable domain reads SAVISQKPSRDICQRGTSLTIQCQVDSQVTMMFWYRQQPGQSLTLIATANQGSEATYESGFVIDKFPISRPNLTFSTLTVSNMSPEDSSIYLCSAGGGSGNTIYFGEGSWLTVV.

The V and J genes are TRBV2 and TRBJ2-5; a possible D gene is TRBD2 (6 bases). The CDR3 sequence is 17 residues long. Germline CDR1 and CDR2: SNHLY and FYNNEI. V gave up 6 bases and J gave up 4 bases, with 24 bases separating them. This CDR3 is CASRVGVVAGTGETQYF. CDR3 bases: TGTGCCAGCAGGGTGGGGGTCGTCGCGGGAACTGGAGAGACCCAGTACTTC.

This rearrangement joins TRBV30 to TRBJ1-2; TRBD1 agrees at 7 bases. The V and J ends lost 5 bases and 4 bases, in that order; junction bases with no gene match: 7. Germline-derived CDR1 and CDR2 are GTSNPN and SVGIG (reference sequence). The CDR3 has 13 amino acids. In DNA, the CDR3 is TGTGCCTGGGGAGAAGGGGGCTTCTATGGCTACACCTTC. Its protein is CAWGEGGFYGYTF.

This clone occurred a few times. The V call is TRBV5-4, the J call TRBJ2-3; D is uncertain. CDR1 and CDR2 (germline): SGHNT, YYREEE (reference sequence). Trimming removed 4 bases from V and 5 bases from J, with 8 bases in between. The CDR3 sequence is 12 residues long. The CDR3 loop reads CASSPSGDTQYF. The CDR3 DNA reads TGTGCCAGCAGCCCTTCCGGAGATACGCAGTATTTT.

This chain connects TRBV6-5 to TRBJ2-1, with TRBD1 matching over 7 bases. J lost 6 bases, V lost 6 bases, and 8 bases had no gene match. CDR1 and CDR2 (germline): MNHEY, SVGAGI. The CDR3 covers 14 residues. CDR3 loop: CASRRQGGGNEQFF. The CDR3 coding sequence is TGTGCCAGCAGGAGACAGGGTGGGGGCAATGAGCAGTTCTTC.